This is a list of T cell receptor beta chains from one sample in a study of T cell responses to AZD1222 COVID-19 vaccine. Profiling relied on immunoSEQ multiplex PCR, and the TCRdb table lists in-frame clones only, not all of them. The sample has some 110,000 clones, about 86% seen once. The material sequenced was peripheral blood, taken 28 days after the second AZD1222 dose. Source of these receptors: an adult who received the AZD1222 COVID-19 vaccine. The CDR3 runs from the conserved cysteine through the conserved F or W. The D gene is left open where the match is weak. The listing skips clone size in some rows; elsewhere it reads once, few, many or a size class.

cdr3_nt: TGCAGCGTTACAGGGCTCGACTATGGCTACACCTTC
cdr3_aa: CSVTGLDYGYTF
clone_size: -
v_call: TRBV29-1
j_call: TRBJ1-2
d_call: -

cdr3_nt: TGTGCCAGCAGCCAGCTTCATAGGAACACTGAAGCTTTCTTT
cdr3_aa: CASSQLHRNTEAFF
clone_size: few
v_call: TRBV3-1/TRBV3-2
j_call: TRBJ1-1
d_call: -

cdr3_nt: TGTGCCAGCAGTGAGATGGGGGCGACAGGGAAAGAGACCCAGTACTTC
cdr3_aa: CASSEMGATGKETQYF
clone_size: once
v_call: TRBV2
j_call: TRBJ2-5
d_call: TRBD1

cdr3_nt: TGCAGCGTGGAAGGTGACAGGGACGGCACTGAAGCTTTCTTT
cdr3_aa: CSVEGDRDGTEAFF
clone_size: -
v_call: TRBV29-1
j_call: TRBJ1-1
d_call: TRBD1

cdr3_nt: TGTGCCACCAGTGATACGGGACTAGCGGGAGGGGCCTACGAGCAGTACTTC
cdr3_aa: CATSDTGLAGGAYEQYF
clone_size: -
v_call: TRBV24-1
j_call: TRBJ2-7
d_call: TRBD2

cdr3_nt: TGTGCCACCAGGAAGACAGGGAACACTGAAGCTTTCTTT
cdr3_aa: CATRKTGNTEAFF
clone_size: -
v_call: TRBV24-1
j_call: TRBJ1-1
d_call: -

cdr3_nt: TGTGCCAGCAGCCAGGGGGCATCTGGAAACACCATATATTTT
cdr3_aa: CASSQGASGNTIYF
clone_size: -
v_call: TRBV2
j_call: TRBJ1-3
d_call: TRBD1

cdr3_nt: TGTGCCAGCAGTTCACAGGGGGCTGTGGGCTACACCTTC
cdr3_aa: CASSSQGAVGYTF
clone_size: -
v_call: TRBV5-4
j_call: TRBJ1-2
d_call: TRBD1

cdr3_nt: TGTGCCAGCAGTGAATACGGGACTAGAGAAAACATTCAGTACTTC
cdr3_aa: CASSEYGTRENIQYF
clone_size: -
v_call: TRBV25-1
j_call: TRBJ2-4
d_call: TRBD2

cdr3_nt: TGTGCCACCGCTCTGCCCGGCGCGCAATACGAGCAGTACTTC
cdr3_aa: CATALPGAQYEQYF
clone_size: once
v_call: TRBV15
j_call: TRBJ2-7
d_call: -

cdr3_nt: TGTGCCAGCAGTTACTCGATAGGGGCGGGAGGCTACACCTTC
cdr3_aa: CASSYSIGAGGYTF
clone_size: -
v_call: TRBV6-5
j_call: TRBJ1-2
d_call: -

cdr3_nt: TGCGCCAGCAGCCAAGATCTAACGGGGCGTGGCTACACCTTC
cdr3_aa: CASSQDLTGRGYTF
clone_size: -
v_call: TRBV4-1
j_call: TRBJ1-2
d_call: -

cdr3_nt: TGTGCCAGCAGCTTGGGGGCTGGAAACACCATATATTTT
cdr3_aa: CASSLGAGNTIYF
clone_size: few
v_call: TRBV5-6
j_call: TRBJ1-3
d_call: -

cdr3_nt: TGTGCCAGCAGCCAAATGCCGGGACAGGGGGCGGGGTATAGCAATCAGCCCCAGCATTTT
cdr3_aa: CASSQMPGQGAGYSNQPQHF
clone_size: few
v_call: TRBV28
j_call: TRBJ1-5
d_call: TRBD1

cdr3_nt: TGTGCCAGTACGGACGGACGGATTAATTCACCCCTCCACTTT
cdr3_aa: CASTDGRINSPLHF
clone_size: -
v_call: TRBV19
j_call: TRBJ1-6
d_call: -

cdr3_nt: TGTGCCTGGAGTGATCATCCGGAGAACACCTTC
cdr3_aa: CAWSDHPENTF
clone_size: -
v_call: TRBV30
j_call: TRBJ1-2
d_call: -

cdr3_nt: TGTGCCAGCAGTCAGCAATGGGACAGCCAGTACTTC
cdr3_aa: CASSQQWDSQYF
clone_size: -
v_call: TRBV6-2/TRBV6-3
j_call: TRBJ2-7
d_call: TRBD1

cdr3_nt: TGTGCCAGCAGCAAAGTCAATGACAGGGAGTCCTACGAGCAGTACTTC
cdr3_aa: CASSKVNDRESYEQYF
clone_size: -
v_call: TRBV21-1
j_call: TRBJ2-7
d_call: -

cdr3_nt: TGTGCCAGCAGCCAAGACCGCAGTAGCGGGGGGGCCGGAATCATCGCTTATACGGAGACCCAGTACTTC
cdr3_aa: CASSQDRSSGGAGIIAYTETQYF
clone_size: -
v_call: TRBV3-1/TRBV3-2
j_call: TRBJ2-5
d_call: TRBD2

cdr3_nt: TGTGCCAGCAGCTTCAGGGACAGCTTATACAATGAGCAGTTCTTC
cdr3_aa: CASSFRDSLYNEQFF
clone_size: once
v_call: TRBV7-9
j_call: TRBJ2-1
d_call: TRBD1

cdr3_nt: TGTGTCAGAAGCTTGGCCGGGAGGAACGAACCCACAGATACGCAGTATTTT
cdr3_aa: CVRSLAGRNEPTDTQYF
clone_size: few
v_call: TRBV7-5
j_call: TRBJ2-3
d_call: -

cdr3_nt: TGTGCCTGGAGTGACACAGCCACGATAAGCTCTGGAAACACCATATATTTT
cdr3_aa: CAWSDTATISSGNTIYF
clone_size: once
v_call: TRBV30
j_call: TRBJ1-3
d_call: -

cdr3_nt: TGCAGCGTTAAAACCGAGAGCTCCTATAATTCACCCCTCCACTTT
cdr3_aa: CSVKTESSYNSPLHF
clone_size: -
v_call: TRBV29-1
j_call: TRBJ1-6
d_call: -

cdr3_nt: TGTGCCAGCAGCTTGGGGTCGACAGATTTTATCGGCTACACCTTC
cdr3_aa: CASSLGSTDFIGYTF
clone_size: -
v_call: TRBV5-6
j_call: TRBJ1-2
d_call: -

cdr3_nt: TGTGCCAGCTCACCACCGCCCGGGGGGTCTAACTATGGCTACACCTTC
cdr3_aa: CASSPPPGGSNYGYTF
clone_size: -
v_call: TRBV18
j_call: TRBJ1-2
d_call: -

cdr3_nt: TGTGCCAGCAGCTTTACAGGCTTGAACACTGAAGCTTTCTTT
cdr3_aa: CASSFTGLNTEAFF
clone_size: -
v_call: TRBV13
j_call: TRBJ1-1
d_call: -

cdr3_nt: TGTGCCAGCAGATACGGACAGTCTGAAGCTTTCTTT
cdr3_aa: CASRYGQSEAFF
clone_size: -
v_call: TRBV12-3/TRBV12-4
j_call: TRBJ1-1
d_call: -

cdr3_nt: TGCGCCAGCAGCCAAATTGGGGGAGGCAATCAGCCCCAGCATTTT
cdr3_aa: CASSQIGGGNQPQHF
clone_size: -
v_call: TRBV4-1
j_call: TRBJ1-5
d_call: -

cdr3_nt: TGTGCCAGCAACCCTTCGCATGTGAACACTGAAGCTTTCTTT
cdr3_aa: CASNPSHVNTEAFF
clone_size: -
v_call: TRBV6-5
j_call: TRBJ1-1
d_call: -

cdr3_nt: TGTGCCAGCAGCCCTCGACTTGGGGAGCAGTTCTTC
cdr3_aa: CASSPRLGEQFF
clone_size: -
v_call: TRBV9
j_call: TRBJ2-1
d_call: -

cdr3_nt: TGTGCCAGTAGCCGACTAGCGGGCTCCATGGCAGGGGAGCTGTTTTTT
cdr3_aa: CASSRLAGSMAGELFF
clone_size: few
v_call: TRBV19
j_call: TRBJ2-2
d_call: TRBD2

cdr3_nt: TGTGCCAGCAGTTTCAGGGACTATGGCTACACCTTC
cdr3_aa: CASSFRDYGYTF
clone_size: -
v_call: TRBV12-3/TRBV12-4
j_call: TRBJ1-2
d_call: -

cdr3_nt: TGTGCCATCAGTTCAACGGGGGGCGCGTTATCCGGGGAGCTGTTTTTT
cdr3_aa: CAISSTGGALSGELFF
clone_size: -
v_call: TRBV10-3
j_call: TRBJ2-2
d_call: -

cdr3_nt: TGTGCCAGCAGCCAAGGTGTTACAGGGGGAGATGGCTACACCTTC
cdr3_aa: CASSQGVTGGDGYTF
clone_size: -
v_call: TRBV3-1/TRBV3-2
j_call: TRBJ1-2
d_call: TRBD1

cdr3_nt: TGCGCCAGCAGCCAAGAAGGAAGCGGGGGGTCCTACAATGAGCAGTTCTTC
cdr3_aa: CASSQEGSGGSYNEQFF
clone_size: -
v_call: TRBV4-1
j_call: TRBJ2-1
d_call: TRBD2

cdr3_nt: TGTGCCAGCAGCTTAGAGGGAGGGCCCTACAATGAGCAGTTCTTC
cdr3_aa: CASSLEGGPYNEQFF
clone_size: -
v_call: TRBV7-8
j_call: TRBJ2-1
d_call: TRBD2

cdr3_nt: TGTGCCATCAAGGAGGGTACGAACACTGAAGCTTTCTTT
cdr3_aa: CAIKEGTNTEAFF
clone_size: -
v_call: TRBV10-3
j_call: TRBJ1-1
d_call: -

cdr3_nt: TGCGCCAGCAGCCAAGATTTATCACCAGCAGCTTTCTTT
cdr3_aa: CASSQDLSPAAFF
clone_size: -
v_call: TRBV4-3
j_call: TRBJ1-1
d_call: -

cdr3_nt: TGTGCCAGCTCACCACCACAGGGTTCATTCCAAGAGACCCAGTACTTC
cdr3_aa: CASSPPQGSFQETQYF
clone_size: -
v_call: TRBV18
j_call: TRBJ2-5
d_call: -

cdr3_nt: TGTGCCAGCAGCTCACCTTGGCAGGGCAACAATCAGCCCCAGCATTTT
cdr3_aa: CASSSPWQGNNQPQHF
clone_size: -
v_call: TRBV28
j_call: TRBJ1-5
d_call: -

cdr3_nt: TGCAGCGTAACAGGGGGCGTTGGAGAGACCCAGTACTTC
cdr3_aa: CSVTGGVGETQYF
clone_size: -
v_call: TRBV29-1
j_call: TRBJ2-5
d_call: TRBD1

cdr3_nt: TGCGCCAGCAGCGGAACCGGACAGGGAAGTGGTGAAAAACTGTTTTTT
cdr3_aa: CASSGTGQGSGEKLFF
clone_size: -
v_call: TRBV5-1
j_call: TRBJ1-4
d_call: TRBD1

cdr3_nt: TGCGCCAGCAGCCCCTATACTAGAACGGACTCCTACGAGCAGTACTTC
cdr3_aa: CASSPYTRTDSYEQYF
clone_size: once
v_call: TRBV5-1
j_call: TRBJ2-7
d_call: -

cdr3_nt: TGTGCCAGCAGCGTCGGGGACAACTCCTACGAGCAGTACTTC
cdr3_aa: CASSVGDNSYEQYF
clone_size: few
v_call: TRBV9
j_call: TRBJ2-7
d_call: -

cdr3_nt: TGCGCCAGCAGCTTGGACGCGGCTAACTATGGCTACACCTTC
cdr3_aa: CASSLDAANYGYTF
clone_size: -
v_call: TRBV5-1
j_call: TRBJ1-2
d_call: -

cdr3_nt: TGCGCCAGCAGCAATCAAATTCAGGGGGGGCGAGGCTACACCTTC
cdr3_aa: CASSNQIQGGRGYTF
clone_size: -
v_call: TRBV4-1
j_call: TRBJ1-2
d_call: TRBD1

cdr3_nt: TGTGCCAGCTCACCAGGAAGGGATTCACCCCTCCACTTT
cdr3_aa: CASSPGRDSPLHF
clone_size: -
v_call: TRBV18
j_call: TRBJ1-6
d_call: -

cdr3_nt: TGTGCCAGCAGCTTAGCTAGAATAGGTACGCAGTATTTT
cdr3_aa: CASSLARIGTQYF
clone_size: -
v_call: TRBV7-2
j_call: TRBJ2-3
d_call: -

cdr3_nt: TGTGCCAGCAGGCAATCGGACAGGCATGGCTACACCTTC
cdr3_aa: CASRQSDRHGYTF
clone_size: -
v_call: TRBV12-3/TRBV12-4
j_call: TRBJ1-2
d_call: TRBD1

cdr3_nt: TGTGCCAGCAGCTATCCCCCAGCGAACACCGGGGAGCTGTTTTTT
cdr3_aa: CASSYPPANTGELFF
clone_size: -
v_call: TRBV7-3
j_call: TRBJ2-2
d_call: -

cdr3_nt: TGTGCCAGCAGCGTGTTCGGGCTAGCGGGAGGGGGGGACGAGACCCAGTACTTC
cdr3_aa: CASSVFGLAGGGDETQYF
clone_size: once
v_call: TRBV7-8
j_call: TRBJ2-5
d_call: TRBD2